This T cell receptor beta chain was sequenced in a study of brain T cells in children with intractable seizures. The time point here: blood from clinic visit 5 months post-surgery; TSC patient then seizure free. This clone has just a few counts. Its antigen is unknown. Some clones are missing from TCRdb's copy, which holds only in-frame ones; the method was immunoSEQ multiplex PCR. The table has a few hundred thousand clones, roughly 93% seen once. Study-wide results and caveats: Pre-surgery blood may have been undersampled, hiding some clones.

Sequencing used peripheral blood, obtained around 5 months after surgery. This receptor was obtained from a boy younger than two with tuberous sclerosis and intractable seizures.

CDR3 nucleotides: TGTGCCAGCAGCGCCCGACAGGGGTCCGGAAACACCATATATTTT. Amino acid sequence: CASSARQGSGNTIYF. V usage is TRBV9 and J usage is TRBJ1-3, with TRBD1 matching 8 bases. CDR1 and CDR2 (germline): SGDLS, YYNGEE. The V segment lost 3 bases and the J segment 4 bases; nucleotides outside the gene matches: 6. The CDR3 is 15 amino acids.